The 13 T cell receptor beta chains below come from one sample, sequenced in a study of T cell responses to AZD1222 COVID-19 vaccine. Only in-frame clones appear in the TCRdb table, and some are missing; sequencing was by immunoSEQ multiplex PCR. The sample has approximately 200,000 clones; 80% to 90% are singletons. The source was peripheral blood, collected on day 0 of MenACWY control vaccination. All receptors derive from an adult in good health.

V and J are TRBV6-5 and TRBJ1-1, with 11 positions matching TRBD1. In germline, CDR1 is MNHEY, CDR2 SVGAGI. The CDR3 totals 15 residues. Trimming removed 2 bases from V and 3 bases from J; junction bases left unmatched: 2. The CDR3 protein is CASSYGGQGDTEAFF. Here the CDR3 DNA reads TGTGCCAGCAGTTACGGGGGACAGGGGGACACTGAAGCTTTCTTT.

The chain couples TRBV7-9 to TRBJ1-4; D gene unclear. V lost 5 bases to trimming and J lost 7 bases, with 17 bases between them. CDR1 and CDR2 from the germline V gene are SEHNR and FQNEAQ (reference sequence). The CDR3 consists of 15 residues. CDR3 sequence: CASSRIPATPEKLFF. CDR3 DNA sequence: TGTGCCAGCAGCAGGATCCCGGCCACACCTGAAAAACTGTTTTTT. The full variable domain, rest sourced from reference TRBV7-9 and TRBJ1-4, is DTGVSQNPRHKITKRGQNVTFRCDPISEHNRLYWYRQTLGQGPEFLTYFQNEAQLEKSRLLSDRFSAERPKGSFSTLEIQRTEQGDSAMYLCASSRIPATPEKLFFGSGTQLSVL.

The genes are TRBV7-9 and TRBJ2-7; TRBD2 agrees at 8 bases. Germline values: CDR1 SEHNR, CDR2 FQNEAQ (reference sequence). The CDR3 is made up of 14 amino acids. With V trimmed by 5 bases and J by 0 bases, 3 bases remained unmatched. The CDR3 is CASSVTSVSYEQYF. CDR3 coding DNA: TGTGCCAGCAGCGTGACTAGCGTCTCCTACGAGCAGTACTTC.

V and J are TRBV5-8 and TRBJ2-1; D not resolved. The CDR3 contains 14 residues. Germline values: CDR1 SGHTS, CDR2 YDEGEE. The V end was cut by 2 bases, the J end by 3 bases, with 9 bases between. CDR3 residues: CASSFQANYNEQFF. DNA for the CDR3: TGTGCCAGCAGCTTCCAGGCGAACTACAATGAGCAGTTCTTC.

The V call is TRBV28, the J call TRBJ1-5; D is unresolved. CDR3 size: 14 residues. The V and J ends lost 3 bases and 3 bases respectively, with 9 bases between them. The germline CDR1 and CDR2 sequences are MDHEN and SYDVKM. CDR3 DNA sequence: TGTGCCAGCAGTTTGTTTAACAACAATCAGCCCCAGCATTTT. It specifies CASSLFNNNQPQHF.

The CDR3 sequence is CASTRTGGEDQPQHF. The DNA for the CDR3 is TGTGCCAGCACCAGGACAGGGGGAGAGGATCAGCCCCAGCATTTT. The chain combines TRBV9 with TRBJ1-5; 10 bases map to TRBD1. Germline loops: CDR1 SGDLS, CDR2 YYNGEE. The V and J ends lost 6 bases and 5 bases, in that order; junction bases with no gene match: 8. This CDR3 comprises 15 residues.

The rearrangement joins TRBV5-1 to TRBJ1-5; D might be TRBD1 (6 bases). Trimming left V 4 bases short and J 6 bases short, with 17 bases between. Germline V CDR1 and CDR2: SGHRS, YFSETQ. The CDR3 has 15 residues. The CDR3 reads CASSPTGQPIQPQHF. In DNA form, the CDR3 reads TGCGCCAGCAGCCCTACCGGACAGCCAATTCAGCCCCAGCATTTT.

CDR3 region: CASSMVWTSGNTIYF. In DNA form, the CDR3 reads TGTGCCAGTAGTATGGTGTGGACCTCTGGAAACACCATATATTTT. This chain connects TRBV19 to TRBJ1-3, with D uncertain. Per germline, CDR1 LNHDA and CDR2 SQIVND (reference sequence). The V and J ends lost 3 bases and 0 bases respectively, with 9 bases between them. This CDR3 contains 15 residues.

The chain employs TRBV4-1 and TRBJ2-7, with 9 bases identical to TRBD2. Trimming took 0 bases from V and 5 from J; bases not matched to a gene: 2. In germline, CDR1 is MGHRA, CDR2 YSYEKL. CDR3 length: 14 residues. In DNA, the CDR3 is TGCGCCAGCAGCCAAGAGTTAGCGGGGGACGAGCAGTACTTC. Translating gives CASSQELAGDEQYF.

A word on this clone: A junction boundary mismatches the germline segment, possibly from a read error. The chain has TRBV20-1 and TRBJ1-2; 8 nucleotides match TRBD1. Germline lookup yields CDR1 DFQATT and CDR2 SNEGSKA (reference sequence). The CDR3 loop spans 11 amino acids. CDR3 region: CSAVDRGGTAF. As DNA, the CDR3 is TGCAGTGCCGTCGACAGGGGCGGTACCGCATTC.

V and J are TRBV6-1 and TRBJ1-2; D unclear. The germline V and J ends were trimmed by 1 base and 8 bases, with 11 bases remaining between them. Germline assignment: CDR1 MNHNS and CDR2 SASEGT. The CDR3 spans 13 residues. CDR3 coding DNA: TGTGCCAGCAGTGAAGTGTGGATGGAGGGCTACACCTTC. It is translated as CASSEVWMEGYTF.

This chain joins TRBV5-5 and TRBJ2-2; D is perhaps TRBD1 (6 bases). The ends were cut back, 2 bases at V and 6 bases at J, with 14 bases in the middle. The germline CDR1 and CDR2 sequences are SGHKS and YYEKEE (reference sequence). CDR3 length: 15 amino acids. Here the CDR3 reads CASSFKQGMSGELFF. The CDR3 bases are TGTGCCAGCAGCTTTAAACAGGGAATGTCCGGGGAGCTGTTTTTT.

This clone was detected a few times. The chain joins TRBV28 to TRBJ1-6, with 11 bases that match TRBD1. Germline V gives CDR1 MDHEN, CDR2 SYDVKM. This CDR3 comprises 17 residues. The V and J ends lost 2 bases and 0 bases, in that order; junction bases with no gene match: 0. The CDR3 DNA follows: TGTGCCAGCAGTTTAGGGACAGGGGGCTCCTATAATTCACCCCTCCACTTT. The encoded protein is CASSLGTGGSYNSPLHF.